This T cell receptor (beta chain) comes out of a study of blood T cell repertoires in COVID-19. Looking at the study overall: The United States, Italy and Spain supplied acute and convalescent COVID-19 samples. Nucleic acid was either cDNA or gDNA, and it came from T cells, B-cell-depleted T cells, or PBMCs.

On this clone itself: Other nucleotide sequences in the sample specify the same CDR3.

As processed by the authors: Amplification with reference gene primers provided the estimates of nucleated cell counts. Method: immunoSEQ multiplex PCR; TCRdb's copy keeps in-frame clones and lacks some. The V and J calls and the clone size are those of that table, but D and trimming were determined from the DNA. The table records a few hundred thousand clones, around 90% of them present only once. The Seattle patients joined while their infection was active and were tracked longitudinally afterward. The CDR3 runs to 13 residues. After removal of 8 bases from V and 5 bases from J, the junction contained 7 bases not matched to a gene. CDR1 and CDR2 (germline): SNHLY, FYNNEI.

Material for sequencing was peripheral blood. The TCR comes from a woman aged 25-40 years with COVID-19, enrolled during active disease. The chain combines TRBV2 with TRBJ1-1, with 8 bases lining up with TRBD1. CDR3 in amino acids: CASPGGRGTEAFF. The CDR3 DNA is TGTGCCAGCCCAGGGGGCCGGGGGACTGAAGCTTTCTTT.